This TCR beta chain was recovered during a study of regulatory T cells in long-lasting Graves disease. CDR3-region Arm-PCR and iRepertoire HTBI primers produced the TCR beta libraries. TCRdb independently ran MiXCR on the multiplex PCR reads; one entry per CDR3 protein. The repertoire includes roughly 500,000 distinct CDR3 sequences, approximately 13% of them detected once, and roughly a tenth sits in the top ten. The table lists this clonotype with many counts. The CDR3 is 12 residues long. Trimming pared 5 bases from V and 6 bases from J, leaving 11 bases between. The germline V gene has CDR1 PRHDT and CDR2 FYEKMQ (reference sequence). As for time point: newly diagnosed GD, antithyroid drugs for less than 3 months. Construction of the TCR library relied on RNA isolated from PBMCs. The sample also formed part of further work on T cells in Graves' hyperthyroidism and ophthalmopathy.

This clonotype was sampled from a man in his thirties or forties with Graves disease. J is TRBJ2-7 and V is TRBV13; unclear D gene. The material was peripheral blood mononuclear cells (PBMCs), obtained at new diagnosis, from a patient treated with antithyroid drugs. CDR3 coding DNA: TGTGCCAGCAGCCCTGGGCCGGGCGAGCAGTACTTC. It encodes CASSPGPGEQYF.